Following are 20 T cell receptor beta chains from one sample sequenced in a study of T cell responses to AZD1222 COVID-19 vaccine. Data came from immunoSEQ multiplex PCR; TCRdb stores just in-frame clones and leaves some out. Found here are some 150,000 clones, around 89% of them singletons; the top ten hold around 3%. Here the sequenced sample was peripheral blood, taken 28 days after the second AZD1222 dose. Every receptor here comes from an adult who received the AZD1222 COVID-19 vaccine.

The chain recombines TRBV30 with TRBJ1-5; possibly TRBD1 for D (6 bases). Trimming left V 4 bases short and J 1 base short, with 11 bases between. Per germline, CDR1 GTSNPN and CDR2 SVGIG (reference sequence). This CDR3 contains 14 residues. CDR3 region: CAWTSGASNQPQHF. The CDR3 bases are TGTGCCTGGACGTCGGGGGCAAGCAATCAGCCCCAGCATTTT.

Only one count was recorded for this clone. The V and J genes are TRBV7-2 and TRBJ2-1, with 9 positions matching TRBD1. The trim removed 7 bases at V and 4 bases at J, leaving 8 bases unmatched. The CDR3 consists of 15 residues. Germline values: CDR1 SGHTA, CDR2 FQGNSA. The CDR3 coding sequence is TGTGCCAGCACTGACGCGGACAGGGGTTACAATGAGCAGTTCTTC. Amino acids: CASTDADRGYNEQFF. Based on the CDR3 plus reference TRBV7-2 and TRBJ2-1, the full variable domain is GAGVSQSPSNKVTEKGKDVELRCDPISGHTALYWYRQSLGQGLEFLIYFQGNSAPDKSGLPSDRFSAERTGGSVSTLTIQRTQQEDSAVYLCASTDADRGYNEQFFGPGTRLTVL.

This CDR3 reads CASSGQGVGTDTQYF. DNA for the CDR3: TGTGCCAGCAGTGGTCAGGGTGTAGGCACAGATACGCAGTATTTT. This rearrangement joins TRBV6-2 or TRBV6-3 to TRBJ2-3, with TRBD1 as a possible D gene (5 bases). Germline V gives CDR1 MNHEY, CDR2 SVGEGT. V lost 5 bases, J lost 1 base, and 13 bases lay in between. The CDR3 is made up of 15 amino acids.

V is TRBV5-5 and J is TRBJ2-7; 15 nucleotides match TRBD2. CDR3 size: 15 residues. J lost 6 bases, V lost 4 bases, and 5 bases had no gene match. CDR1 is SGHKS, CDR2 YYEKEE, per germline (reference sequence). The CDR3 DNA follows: TGTGCCAGCAGCACGGGACTAGCGGGAGGTGGCGAGCAGTACTTC. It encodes CASSTGLAGGGEQYF. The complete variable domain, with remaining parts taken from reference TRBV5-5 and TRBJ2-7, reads DAGVTQSPTHLIKTRGQQVTLRCSPISGHKSVSWYQQVLGQGPQFIFQYYEKEERGRGNFPDRFSARQFPNYSSELNVNALLLGDSALYLCASSTGLAGGGEQYFGPGTRLTVT.

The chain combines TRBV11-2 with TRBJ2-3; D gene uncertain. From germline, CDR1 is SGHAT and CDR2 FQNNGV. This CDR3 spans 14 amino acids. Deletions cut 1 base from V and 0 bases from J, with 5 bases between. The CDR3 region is CASSLGVSTDTQYF. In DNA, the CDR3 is TGTGCCAGCAGCTTAGGGGTTAGCACAGATACGCAGTATTTT. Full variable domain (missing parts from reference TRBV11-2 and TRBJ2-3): EAGVAQSPRYKIIEKRQSVAFWCNPISGHATLYWYQQILGQGPKLLIQFQNNGVVDDSQLPKDRFSAERLKGVDSTLKIQPAKLEDSAVYLCASSLGVSTDTQYFGPGTRLTVL.

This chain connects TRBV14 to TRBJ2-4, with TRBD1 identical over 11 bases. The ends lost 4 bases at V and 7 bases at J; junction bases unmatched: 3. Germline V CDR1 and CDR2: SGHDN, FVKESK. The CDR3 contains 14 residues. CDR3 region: CASSPGTGGNIQYF. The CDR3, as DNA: TGTGCCAGCAGCCCCGGGACAGGGGGGAACATTCAGTACTTC.

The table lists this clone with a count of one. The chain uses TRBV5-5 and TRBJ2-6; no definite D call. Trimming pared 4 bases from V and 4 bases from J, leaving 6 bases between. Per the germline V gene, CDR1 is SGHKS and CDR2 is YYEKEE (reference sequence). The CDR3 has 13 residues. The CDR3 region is CASSQAGANVLTF. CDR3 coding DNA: TGTGCCAGCAGCCAGGCGGGGGCCAACGTCCTGACTTTC.

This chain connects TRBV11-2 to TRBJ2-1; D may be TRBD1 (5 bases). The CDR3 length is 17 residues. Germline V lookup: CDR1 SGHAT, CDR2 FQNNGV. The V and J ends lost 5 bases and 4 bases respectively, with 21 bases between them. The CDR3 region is CASSPTSWGRQYNEQFF. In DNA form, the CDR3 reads TGTGCCAGCAGCCCTACGTCGTGGGGAAGACAGTACAATGAGCAGTTCTTC.

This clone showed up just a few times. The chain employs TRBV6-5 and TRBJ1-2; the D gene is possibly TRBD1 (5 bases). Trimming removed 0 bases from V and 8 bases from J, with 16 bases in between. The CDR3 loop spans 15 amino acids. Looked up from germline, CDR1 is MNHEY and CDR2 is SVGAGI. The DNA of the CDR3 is TGTGCCAGCAGTTACTCCGGAGACAGCCTTAGGGGCTACACCTTC. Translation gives CASSYSGDSLRGYTF.

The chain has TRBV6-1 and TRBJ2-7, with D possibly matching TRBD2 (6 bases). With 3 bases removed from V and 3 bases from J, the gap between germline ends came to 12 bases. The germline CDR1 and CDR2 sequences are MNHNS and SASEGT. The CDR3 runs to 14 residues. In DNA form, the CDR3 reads TGTGCCAGCAGTGACACCGGGAGCTACTACGAGCAGTACTTC. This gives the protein CASSDTGSYYEQYF.

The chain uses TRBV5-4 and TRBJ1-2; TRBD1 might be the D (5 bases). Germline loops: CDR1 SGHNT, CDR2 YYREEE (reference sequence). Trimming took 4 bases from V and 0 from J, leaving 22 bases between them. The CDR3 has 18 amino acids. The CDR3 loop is CASSGVAGTPPANYGYTF. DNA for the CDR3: TGTGCCAGCAGCGGGGTCGCCGGGACCCCCCCAGCTAACTATGGCTACACCTTC.

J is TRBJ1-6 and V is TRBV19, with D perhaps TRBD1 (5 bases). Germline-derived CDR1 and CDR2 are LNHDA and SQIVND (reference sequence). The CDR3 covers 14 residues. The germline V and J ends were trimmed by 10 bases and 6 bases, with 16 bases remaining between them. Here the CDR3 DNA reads TGTGCCACCCAGCGGGGCGGAAGTAATTCACCCCTCCACTTT. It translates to CATQRGGSNSPLHF.

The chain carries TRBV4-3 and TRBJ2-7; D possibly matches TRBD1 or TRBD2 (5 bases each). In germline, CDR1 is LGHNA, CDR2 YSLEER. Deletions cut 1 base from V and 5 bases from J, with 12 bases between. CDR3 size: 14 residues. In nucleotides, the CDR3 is TGCGCCAGCAGCCAAGGAGGGGAAAGAGACGAGCAGTACTTC. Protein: CASSQGGERDEQYF.

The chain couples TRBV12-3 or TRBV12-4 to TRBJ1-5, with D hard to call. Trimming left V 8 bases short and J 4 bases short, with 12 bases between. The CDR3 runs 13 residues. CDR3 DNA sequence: TGTGCCAGCGCGGTAGGTGAAAATCAGCCCCAGCATTTT. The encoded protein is CASAVGENQPQHF.

This CDR3 is CASSFAGNTIYF. Here the CDR3 DNA reads TGTGCCAGCAGTTTCGCTGGAAACACCATATATTTT. This chain uses TRBV28 with TRBJ1-3; D gene unclear. In germline, CDR1 is MDHEN, CDR2 SYDVKM. The CDR3 has 12 residues. V shed 3 bases and J shed 2 bases, with 2 bases lying between them.

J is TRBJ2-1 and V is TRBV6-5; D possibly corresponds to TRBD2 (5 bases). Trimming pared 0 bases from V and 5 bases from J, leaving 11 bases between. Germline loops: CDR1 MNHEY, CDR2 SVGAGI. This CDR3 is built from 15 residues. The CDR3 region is CASSYSALANNEQFF. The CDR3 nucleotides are TGTGCCAGCAGTTACTCAGCTCTAGCAAACAATGAGCAGTTCTTC.

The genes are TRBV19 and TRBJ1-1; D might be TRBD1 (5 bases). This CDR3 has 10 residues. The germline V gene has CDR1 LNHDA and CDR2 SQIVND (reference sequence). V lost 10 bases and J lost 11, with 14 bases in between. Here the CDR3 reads CATQGLRAFF. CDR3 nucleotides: TGTGCCACCCAGGGACTCCGGGCTTTCTTT.

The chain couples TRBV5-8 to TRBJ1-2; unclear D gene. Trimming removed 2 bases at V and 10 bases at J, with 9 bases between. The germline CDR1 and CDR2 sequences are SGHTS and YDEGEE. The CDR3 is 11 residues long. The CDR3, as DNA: TGTGCCAGCAGCTTCGGGTTGGACTACACCTTC. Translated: CASSFGLDYTF.

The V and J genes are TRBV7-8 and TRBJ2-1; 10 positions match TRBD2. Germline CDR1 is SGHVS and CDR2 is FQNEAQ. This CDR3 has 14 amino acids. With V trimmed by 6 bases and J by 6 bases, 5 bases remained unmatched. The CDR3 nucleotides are TGTGCCAGCAGAGCTAGCGGGGGTATCAATGAGCAGTTCTTC. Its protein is CASRASGGINEQFF.

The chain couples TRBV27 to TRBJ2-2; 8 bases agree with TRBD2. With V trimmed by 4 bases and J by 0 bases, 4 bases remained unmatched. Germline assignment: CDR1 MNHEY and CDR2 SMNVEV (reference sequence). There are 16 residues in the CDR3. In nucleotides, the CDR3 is TGTGCCAGCAGTTCCGGACTAGCCCCGAACACCGGGGAGCTGTTTTTT. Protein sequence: CASSSGLAPNTGELFF.